These 2 T cell receptor beta chains share one sample of origin, sequenced in a study of control samples from healthy donors and cancer patients (dated by TCRdb to 2020 to 2022). Library preparation used the immunoSEQ multiplex PCR assay. Not all clones reach the TCRdb copy of this immuneACCESS table, which keeps in-frame sequences only. Checked studies attribute under half of the gap to unresolved V genes and leave the rest unexplained. This sample is represented by about 170,000 clones; just over 85% of them were singletons. Approximately 4.9% of the sample lies in the top ten. What was sequenced was blood. These TCRs come from a woman younger than 45 in good health.

The chain recombines TRBV12-3 or TRBV12-4 with TRBJ2-5, with D possibly being TRBD1 (5 bases). V was clipped by 4 bases and J by 4 bases, with 7 bases between them. The CDR3 runs 12 residues. Written as DNA, the CDR3 is TGTGCCAGCAGTTCCAGGGTAGAGACCCAGTACTTC. Its translation: CASSSRVETQYF.

The rearrangement uses TRBV7-9 and TRBJ2-1; 10 positions match TRBD2. This CDR3 is 16 amino acids long. J was trimmed by 6 bases and V by 3 bases; bases with no gene match: 8. CDR1 is SEHNR and CDR2 is FQNEAQ in the germline V gene (reference sequence). This CDR3 is CASSFRSGRAGNEQFF. The CDR3 DNA reads TGTGCCAGCAGCTTTCGGAGCGGGAGGGCGGGCAATGAGCAGTTCTTC. Looking up the rest from reference TRBV7-9 and TRBJ2-1 gives the full variable domain: DTGVSQNPRHKITKRGQNVTFRCDPISEHNRLYWYRQTLGQGPEFLTYFQNEAQLEKSRLLSDRFSAERPKGSFSTLEIQRTEQGDSAMYLCASSFRSGRAGNEQFFGPGTRLTVL.